This T cell receptor beta chain was found in a study of graft-versus-host responses after intestinal transplantation. Background on the study: Multivisceral, liver-intestinal, or isolated intestinal transplants were received by the recipients.

The data were produced by immunoSEQ multiplex PCR, yet TCRdb's version contains in-frame clones alone and is incomplete. The table shows 80,000 to 100,000 clones, with 85% to 90% occurring only once. This clone was observed a handful of times. The target antigen is unknown. The V and J ends lost 5 bases and 0 bases respectively, with 8 bases between them. Germline V gene sequence: CDR1 SGHRS, CDR2 YFSETQ. The CDR3 covers 14 residues. Study-level points and caveats: Recipient marrow held GvH clones, some first seen in ileum or blood.

Source: unstimulated CD4+ T cells sorted from spleen or lymph node cells, taken before intestinal transplant. This clonotype originated in a human donor who received an intestinal transplant. The genes are TRBV5-1 and TRBJ1-4; D gene ambiguous. CDR3 DNA: TGCGCCAGCAGGTCCGGGACAACTAATGAAAAACTGTTTTTT. This sequence encodes CASRSGTTNEKLFF.